These 27 T cell receptor beta chains originate from one sample sequenced in a study of monozygotic twins with inflammatory bowel disease. No DNA is given; TCRdb re-called the 5' RACE reads and lists each CDR3 protein once. The sample holds some 200,000 distinct CDR3 sequences. The sample taken for sequencing was blood. The receptors originated from a human donor with ulcerative colitis or Crohn's disease, or a healthy co-twin of an affected twin (not recorded which).

The chain carries TRBV11-2 and TRBJ2-5; absent DNA, TCRdb's TRBD2 call cannot be checked. Germline V gives CDR1 SGHAT, CDR2 FQNNGV. The CDR3 is made up of 18 amino acids. The CDR3 sequence: CASSDSGLAVPGRETQYF.

The chain carries TRBV5-6 and TRBJ2-5. In germline, CDR1 is SGHDT, CDR2 YYEEEE. The CDR3 sequence is 18 residues long. The CDR3 is CASSRFLVGVRVQETQYF.

V and J are TRBV5-5 and TRBJ1-5; TCRdb outputs TRBD1, but without DNA this stays unchecked. From germline, CDR1 is SGHKS and CDR2 YYEKEE (reference sequence). The CDR3 is made up of 13 amino acids. The CDR3 spells CASSRDREEPQHF.

The rearrangement links TRBV20-1 to TRBJ1-2. Germline loops: CDR1 DFQATT, CDR2 SNEGSKA (reference sequence). This CDR3 contains 13 residues. The CDR3 reads CSVERGGGYGYTF.

Here the CDR3 reads CAMTSGGSFSYNEQFF. V and J are TRBV6-1 and TRBJ2-1; TCRdb names TRBD2, which stays unverified in the absence of DNA. The germline CDR1 and CDR2 sequences are MNHNS and SASEGT. This CDR3 contains 16 residues.

The chain combines TRBV18 with TRBJ1-2; lacking DNA, the TRBD1 call made by TCRdb goes unchecked. The length of the CDR3 is 14 residues. Germline V lookup: CDR1 KGHSH, CDR2 LQKENI. Here the CDR3 reads CASSPSGSRDGYTF.

This rearrangement joins TRBV5-1 to TRBJ1-2; the D call from TCRdb, TRBD1, cannot be confirmed without DNA. CDR1 SGHRS and CDR2 YFSETQ come from the germline V gene. This CDR3 spans 11 amino acids. The CDR3 sequence: CASSNREGYTF.

The V and J genes are TRBV5-6 and TRBJ1-3. Looked up from germline, CDR1 is SGHDT and CDR2 is YYEEEE. The CDR3 sequence is 15 residues long. CDR3 amino acids: CASSSVGPSGNTIYF.

This rearrangement joins TRBV20-1 to TRBJ1-2; TCRdb calls TRBD1, which cannot be checked without DNA. In germline, CDR1 is DFQATT, CDR2 SNEGSKA (reference sequence). The CDR3 runs 13 residues. CDR3 sequence reads: CSAPQGRSYGYTF.

The J gene is TRBJ2-7, the V gene TRBV20-1. The length of the CDR3 is 15 residues. The germline CDR1 and CDR2 sequences are DFQATT and SNEGSKA (reference sequence). The CDR3 is CSAREAGRNDYEQYF.

The genes are TRBV5-1 and TRBJ2-1; lacking DNA, the TRBD1 call made by TCRdb goes unchecked. This CDR3 comprises 19 residues. Germline CDR1 reads SGHRS; CDR2 reads YFSETQ. This chain's CDR3 is CASSLAYKRGPLRIDEQFF. The variable domain in full, completed from reference TRBV5-1 and TRBJ2-1, reads KAGVTQTPRYLIKTRGQQVTLSCSPISGHRSVSWYQQTPGQGLQFLFEYFSETQRNKGNFPGRFSGRQFSNSRSEMNVSTLELGDSALYLCASSLAYKRGPLRIDEQFFGPGTRLTVL.

The chain is built from TRBV6-6 and TRBJ2-5. Germline CDR1 and CDR2: MNHNY and SVGAGI (reference sequence). CDR3 size: 12 residues. The CDR3 is CASSTIKETQYF.

The rearrangement uses TRBV4-1 and TRBJ1-1. The germline V gene encodes CDR1 MGHRA and CDR2 YSYEKL. This CDR3 is 15 amino acids long. CDR3: CASSQVGTSNTEAFF.

The chain carries TRBV7-9 and TRBJ2-3. The CDR3 has 15 residues. Germline V gene sequence: CDR1 SEHNR, CDR2 FQNEAQ (reference sequence). CDR3 sequence: CASSFTLQRTDTQYF.

The rearrangement uses TRBV12-3 or TRBV12-4 and TRBJ1-1; the TRBD1 assignment by TCRdb is unverifiable without DNA. The CDR3 is 14 residues long. CDR3 amino acids: CASSFQGANTEAFF.

This chain joins TRBV5-4 and TRBJ2-7. Germline assignment: CDR1 SGHNT and CDR2 YYREEE (reference sequence). The CDR3 length is 14 residues. This chain's CDR3 is CATKKDGSSYEQYF.

This chain joins TRBV7-8 and TRBJ2-3; TCRdb's assignment of TRBD2 cannot be checked, as there is no DNA. This CDR3 has 17 amino acids. CDR1 is SGHVS, CDR2 FQNEAQ, per germline. CDR3 sequence reads: CASSPRWGRLNTDTQYF.

The chain links TRBV6-5 to TRBJ2-5. Germline loops: CDR1 MNHEY, CDR2 SVGAGI. This CDR3 contains 14 residues. The CDR3 region is CASSFPDGLETQYF.

The chain is built from TRBV19 and TRBJ1-4; TCRdb picks TRBD1, but there is no DNA to check that call. CDR1 and CDR2 (germline): LNHDA, SQIVND (reference sequence). The CDR3 loop spans 13 amino acids. CDR3 region: CASRTGSNEKLFF. Together with reference TRBV19 and TRBJ1-4, the CDR3 gives the full variable domain: DGGITQSPKYLFRKEGQNVTLSCEQNLNHDAMYWYRQDPGQGLRLIYYSQIVNDFQKGDIAEGYSVSREKKESFPLTVTSAQKNPTAFYLCASRTGSNEKLFFGSGTQLSVL.

This chain joins TRBV11-1 and TRBJ2-3; the TCRdb D gene call, TRBD1, has no DNA to confirm it. CDR1 and CDR2 from the germline V gene are SGHAT and FQDESV (reference sequence). The CDR3 runs to 18 residues. CDR3 sequence reads: CASSFPLRKGVGTDTQYF.

The chain couples TRBV5-1 to TRBJ1-1; the TCRdb D gene call, TRBD1, has no DNA to confirm it. Germline V lookup: CDR1 SGHRS, CDR2 YFSETQ. CDR3 length equals 14 residues. The CDR3 here is CASSLEWMDSSAFF.

The gene calls are TRBV19 and TRBJ1-5. The CDR3 sequence is 14 residues long. Per the germline V gene, CDR1 is LNHDA and CDR2 is SQIVND (reference sequence). The CDR3 region is CASSLTNSNQPQHF.

The CDR3 loop is CASSSDRLPSNSPLHF. This chain connects TRBV7-8 to TRBJ1-6; TCRdb's D call of TRBD1 is untestable without DNA. The CDR3 has 16 residues. Germline CDR1 reads SGHVS; CDR2 reads FQNEAQ.

This chain joins TRBV11-2 and TRBJ2-3; TCRdb indicates TRBD1, and absent DNA this call remains unverified. The CDR3 extends over 15 amino acids. CDR1 SGHAT and CDR2 FQNNGV come from the germline V gene. The CDR3 reads CASSFQGQYSDTQYF.

The genes are TRBV15 and TRBJ1-2; with no DNA, the TCRdb D assignment of TRBD1 cannot be verified. CDR1 is LNHNV and CDR2 is YYDKDF in the germline V gene (reference sequence). The CDR3 consists of 14 residues. The CDR3 loop reads CATSPKAPTDGYTF. The full variable domain, rest sourced from reference TRBV15 and TRBJ1-2, is DAMVIQNPRYQVTQFGKPVTLSCSQTLNHNVMYWYQQKSSQAPKLLFHYYDKDFNNEADTPDNFQSRRPNTSFCFLDIRSPGLGDTAMYLCATSPKAPTDGYTFGSGTRLTVV.

This chain connects TRBV12-3 or TRBV12-4 to TRBJ1-1; TCRdb's D gene call, TRBD1, goes unchecked for lack of DNA. This CDR3 is built from 13 residues. CDR3 loop: CASSFMETGGAFF.

The chain links TRBV5-1 to TRBJ1-1; with no DNA, the TCRdb D assignment of TRBD1 cannot be verified. The CDR3 covers 13 residues. The germline CDR1 and CDR2 sequences are SGHRS and YFSETQ. The CDR3 loop reads CASSLAGGAEAFF.